This is a list of T cell receptor beta chains from one sample in a study of cytomegalovirus exposure and HLA in healthy donors. Only in-frame clones appear in the TCRdb table, and some are missing; sequencing was by immunoSEQ multiplex PCR. The table records about 170,000 clones, 80% of them present only once. The sample consisted of PBMCs. The receptors were sampled from a woman aged 45-65 years in good health and CMV-seropositive. The CDR3 runs from the conserved cysteine through the conserved F or W. The D gene is left open where the match is weak. For some rows the clone size is stated as once, few or many, or as a class when expanded; others skip it.

v_gene: TRBV9
d_gene: TRBD1
abundance: once
j_gene: TRBJ2-3
CDR3aa: CASSVDGGQSTDTQYF
CDR3nt: TGTGCCAGCAGCGTAGATGGGGGACAGTCCACAGATACGCAGTATTTT

v_gene: TRBV19
d_gene: NA
abundance: NA
j_gene: TRBJ1-1
CDR3aa: CASRGQNFLAAFF
CDR3nt: TGTGCCAGTAGGGGACAAAACTTCTTGGCAGCTTTCTTT

v_gene: TRBV5-6
d_gene: TRBD1
abundance: NA
j_gene: TRBJ2-7
CDR3aa: CASSSGRTGVYEQYF
CDR3nt: TGTGCCAGCAGCTCGGGCCGGACAGGGGTCTACGAGCAGTACTTC

v_gene: TRBV28
d_gene: NA
abundance: NA
j_gene: TRBJ1-1
CDR3aa: CASSVPATLKAFF
CDR3nt: TGTGCCAGCAGTGTACCGGCGACTTTGAAAGCTTTCTTT

v_gene: TRBV6-5
d_gene: TRBD1
abundance: NA
j_gene: TRBJ2-6
CDR3aa: CASSYRQGSGANVLTF
CDR3nt: TGTGCCAGCAGTTACAGACAGGGCTCGGGGGCCAACGTCCTGACTTTC

v_gene: TRBV19
d_gene: NA
abundance: NA
j_gene: TRBJ2-6
CDR3aa: CASSIFPGANVLTF
CDR3nt: TGTGCCAGTAGTATCTTCCCTGGGGCCAACGTCCTGACTTTC

v_gene: TRBV18
d_gene: NA
abundance: NA
j_gene: TRBJ1-5
CDR3aa: CASSPNISNQPQHF
CDR3nt: TGTGCCAGCTCACCGAACATTAGCAATCAGCCCCAGCATTTT

v_gene: TRBV4-2
d_gene: NA
abundance: NA
j_gene: TRBJ2-1
CDR3aa: CASSKVIDAGEQFF
CDR3nt: TGTGCCAGCAGCAAAGTAATTGATGCAGGCGAGCAGTTCTTC

v_gene: TRBV28
d_gene: NA
abundance: NA
j_gene: TRBJ2-1
CDR3aa: CASSLRQGSYNEQFF
CDR3nt: TGTGCCAGCAGTCTCAGGCAGGGGTCCTACAATGAGCAGTTCTTC

v_gene: TRBV5-1
d_gene: TRBD2
abundance: NA
j_gene: TRBJ2-5
CDR3aa: CASSPLAEETQYF
CDR3nt: TGCGCCAGCAGCCCCCTAGCGGAAGAGACCCAGTACTTC

v_gene: TRBV2
d_gene: NA
abundance: NA
j_gene: TRBJ2-7
CDR3aa: CASRGGVFYEQYF
CDR3nt: TGTGCCAGCAGGGGGGGTGTATTCTACGAGCAGTACTTC

v_gene: TRBV19
d_gene: NA
abundance: NA
j_gene: TRBJ1-6
CDR3aa: CASSIEMGTPGGSPLHF
CDR3nt: TGTGCCAGTAGTATAGAGATGGGGACGCCCGGGGGTTCACCCCTCCACTTT

v_gene: TRBV5-1
d_gene: TRBD1
abundance: NA
j_gene: TRBJ1-3
CDR3aa: CASSLRQGVSGNTIYF
CDR3nt: TGCGCCAGCAGCCTCCGACAGGGGGTGTCTGGAAACACCATATATTTT

v_gene: TRBV18
d_gene: NA
abundance: once
j_gene: TRBJ2-7
CDR3aa: CATGDSPYEQYF
CDR3nt: TGTGCCACGGGGGACAGTCCCTACGAGCAGTACTTC

v_gene: TRBV7-9
d_gene: TRBD1
abundance: NA
j_gene: TRBJ2-1
CDR3aa: CASMPGTGVKSYNEQFF
CDR3nt: TGTGCCAGCATGCCCGGGACAGGGGTAAAGTCCTACAATGAGCAGTTCTTC